This TCR beta chain emerged from a study of chemoradiotherapy in HPV16-positive cancers. Study context: Candidate HPV-specific clones and shared TCR motifs came from a couple of HPV16-positive patients.

Assay: immunoSEQ multiplex PCR; the TCRdb copy retains only in-frame clones and omits some. The data show tens of thousands of clones, roughly 90% seen once. The receptor comes from a human donor with HPV-associated anogenital cancer. The specimen comprised blood, sampled from a patient who underwent chemoradiotherapy.

The CDR3: CAISESGQGGAVNQPQHF. As DNA, the CDR3 is TGTGCCATCAGTGAGTCGGGGCAGGGGGGGGCAGTCAATCAGCCCCAGCATTTT. V usage is TRBV10-3 and J usage is TRBJ1-5; 7 bases fit TRBD1. Losses at the gene ends were 0 bases for V and 3 bases for J; bases not matched to a gene: 11. Germline V CDR1 and CDR2: ENHRY, SYGVKD. The CDR3 consists of 18 residues.